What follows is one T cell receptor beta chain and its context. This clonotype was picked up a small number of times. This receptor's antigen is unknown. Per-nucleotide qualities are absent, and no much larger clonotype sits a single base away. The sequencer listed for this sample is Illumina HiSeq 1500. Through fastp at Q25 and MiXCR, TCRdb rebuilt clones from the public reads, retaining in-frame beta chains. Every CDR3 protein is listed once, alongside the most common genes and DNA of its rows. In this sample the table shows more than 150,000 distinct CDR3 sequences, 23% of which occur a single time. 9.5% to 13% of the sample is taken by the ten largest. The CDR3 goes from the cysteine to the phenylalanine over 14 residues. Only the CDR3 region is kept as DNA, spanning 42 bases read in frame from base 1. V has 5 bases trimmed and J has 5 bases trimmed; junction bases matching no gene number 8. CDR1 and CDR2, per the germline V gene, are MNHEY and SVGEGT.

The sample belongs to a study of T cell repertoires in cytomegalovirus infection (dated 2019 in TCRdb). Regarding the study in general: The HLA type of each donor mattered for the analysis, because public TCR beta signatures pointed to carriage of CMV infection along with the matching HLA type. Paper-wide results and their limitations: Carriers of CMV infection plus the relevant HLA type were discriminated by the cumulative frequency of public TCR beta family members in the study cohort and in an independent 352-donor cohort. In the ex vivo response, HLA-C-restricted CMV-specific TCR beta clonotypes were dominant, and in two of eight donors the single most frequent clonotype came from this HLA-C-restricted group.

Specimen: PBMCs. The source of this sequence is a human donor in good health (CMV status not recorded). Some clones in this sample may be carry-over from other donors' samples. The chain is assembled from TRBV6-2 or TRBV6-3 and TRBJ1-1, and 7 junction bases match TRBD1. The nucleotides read TGTGCCAGCAGTCTCAAACAGGGGTGGACTGAAGCTTTCTTT. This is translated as CASSLKQGWTEAFF.